The 16 T cell receptor beta chains listed next were all sequenced from one sample in a study of blood T cell repertoires in COVID-19. The data were produced by immunoSEQ multiplex PCR, yet TCRdb's version contains in-frame clones alone and is incomplete. The sample records approximately 670,000 clones, over 80% being singletons. Input material: peripheral blood. The source of these receptors is a woman between 18 and 29 years old with acute or convalescent COVID-19.

CDR3 in DNA: TGCGCCAGCAGCTCGGACAGGGAAACTGAAAAACTGTTTTTT. It encodes CASSSDRETEKLFF. The chain links TRBV5-1 to TRBJ1-4; TRBD1 matches at 8 bases. CDR3 size: 14 residues. The trim removed 3 bases at V and 7 bases at J, leaving 5 bases unmatched. Germline CDR1 SGHRS, CDR2 YFSETQ.

This chain joins TRBV2 and TRBJ1-2, with unresolved D. The germline V gene encodes CDR1 SNHLY and CDR2 FYNNEI. The CDR3 runs to 13 residues. V dropped 7 bases and J dropped 2 bases, with 11 bases sitting between them. The CDR3: CASKSSENYGYTF. The DNA for the CDR3 is TGTGCCAGCAAAAGCAGCGAAAACTATGGCTACACCTTC. The whole variable domain, filled in from reference TRBV2 and TRBJ1-2, reads EPEVTQTPSHQVTQMGQEVILRCVPISNHLYFYWYRQILGQKVEFLVSFYNNEISEKSEIFDDQFSVERPDGSNFTLKIRSTKLEDSAMYFCASKSSENYGYTFGSGTRLTVV.

This chain joins TRBV12-5 and TRBJ2-7; D perhaps matches TRBD2 (5 bases). The CDR3 length is 15 residues. V lost 5 bases to trimming and J lost 2 bases, with 16 bases between them. In germline, CDR1 is LGHNT, CDR2 FRNRAP. The CDR3 DNA sequence: TGTGCTAGTGGTCCCAGCGGTTCTTTGGCCTACGAGCAGTACTTC. Amino acid sequence: CASGPSGSLAYEQYF.

The chain couples TRBV7-8 to TRBJ2-3, with 7 bases aligning to TRBD2. The CDR3 runs 14 residues. Germline trimming cut 2 bases from V and 8 bases from J; bases unmatched to any gene: 7. Looked up from germline, CDR1 is SGHVS and CDR2 is FQNEAQ. CDR3 sequence: CASSLYVGGSTQYF. CDR3 nucleotides: TGTGCCAGCAGCTTATACGTGGGGGGGAGTACGCAGTATTTT. The full variable domain, in which reference TRBV7-8 and TRBJ2-3 provide the parts outside the CDR3, is GAGVSQSPRYKVAKRGQDVALRCDPISGHVSLFWYQQALGQGPEFLTYFQNEAQLDKSGLPSDRFFAERPEGSVSTLKIQRTQQEDSAVYLCASSLYVGGSTQYFGPGTRLTVL.

The gene calls are TRBV2 and TRBJ2-2, with D unresolved. The CDR3 is made up of 12 amino acids. Looked up from germline, CDR1 is SNHLY and CDR2 is FYNNEI. V lost 5 bases to trimming and J lost 5 bases, with 6 bases between them. CDR3 amino acids: CASSSITGELFF. CDR3 bases: TGTGCCAGCAGTTCTATTACCGGGGAGCTGTTTTTT. Supplemented by reference TRBV2 and TRBJ2-2, the full variable domain reads EPEVTQTPSHQVTQMGQEVILRCVPISNHLYFYWYRQILGQKVEFLVSFYNNEISEKSEIFDDQFSVERPDGSNFTLKIRSTKLEDSAMYFCASSSITGELFFGEGSRLTVL.

The chain's CDR3 is CASSFSLNTGELFF. In DNA form, the CDR3 reads TGTGCCAGCAGCTTTAGTCTAAACACCGGGGAGCTGTTTTTT. The chain employs TRBV7-2 and TRBJ2-2; D not certain. The CDR3 has 14 residues. The V gene's germline CDR1 is SGHTA and CDR2 FQGNSA. V lost 3 bases, J lost 2 bases, and 7 bases lay in between.

The J gene is TRBJ2-7, the V gene TRBV30; D not certain. CDR1 GTSNPN and CDR2 SVGIG come from the germline V gene (reference sequence). The CDR3 runs to 13 residues. V lost 0 bases to trimming and J lost 2 bases, with 8 bases between them. The DNA for the CDR3 is TGTGCCTGGAGTGTGCACAGAGCCTACGAGCAGTACTTC. This codes for CAWSVHRAYEQYF.

This chain links TRBV14 with TRBJ1-3, with unresolved D. The CDR3 is made up of 14 amino acids. The V and J ends lost 2 bases and 0 bases respectively, with 5 bases between them. The V gene's germline CDR1 is SGHDN and CDR2 FVKESK. The CDR3 coding sequence is TGTGCCAGCAGCCAACAGATCTCTGGAAACACCATATATTTT. Encoded protein: CASSQQISGNTIYF.

The chain couples TRBV6-5 to TRBJ1-3; D remains ambiguous. The CDR3 is 16 amino acids. Trimming took 0 bases from V and 4 from J, leaving 13 bases between them. Germline assignment: CDR1 MNHEY and CDR2 SVGAGI. The CDR3 DNA is TGTGCCAGCAGTTACTCGAGCGGTCTCGTGGGAAACACCATATATTTT. Translation gives CASSYSSGLVGNTIYF.

This clone was counted between two and nine times. The rearrangement links TRBV7-9 to TRBJ1-2; TRBD1 might be the D (5 bases). Per germline, CDR1 SEHNR and CDR2 FQNEAQ (reference sequence). This CDR3 contains 15 residues. Trimming stripped 0 bases from V and 3 bases from J, with 11 bases between. For the CDR3, the DNA is TGTGCCAGCAGCTTAGCGGAGGGGTCGGACTATGGCTACACCTTC. Amino acids: CASSLAEGSDYGYTF.

The rearrangement links TRBV2 to TRBJ2-1; D might be TRBD1 (5 bases). CDR3 length equals 16 residues. Germline V gene lookup returns CDR1 SNHLY and CDR2 FYNNEI. The V end was cut by 5 bases, the J end by 0 bases, with 14 bases between. The CDR3: CASSPWPTVSYNEQFF. CDR3 nucleotides: TGTGCCAGCAGTCCCTGGCCGACAGTCTCCTACAATGAGCAGTTCTTC.

The CDR3 DNA reads as TGTGCCCGCCGGACGGGGAGCACGAACACCATATATTTT. This sequence encodes CARRTGSTNTIYF. The J gene is TRBJ1-3, the V gene TRBV2, with D unclear. From germline, CDR1 is SNHLY and CDR2 FYNNEI. V was trimmed by 11 bases and J by 7 bases, leaving 18 bases between them. The CDR3 is made up of 13 amino acids.

The genes are TRBV11-2 and TRBJ2-2, with 13 nucleotides matching TRBD2. CDR1 is SGHAT and CDR2 is FQNNGV in the germline V gene. The CDR3 has 16 residues. V lost 6 bases, J lost 7 bases, and 8 bases stayed unmatched. CDR3: CASRSRLAGGIGELFF. The DNA for the CDR3 is TGTGCCAGCAGGTCCAGACTAGCGGGGGGTATCGGGGAGCTGTTTTTT.

This clone was detected only once. The chain has TRBV4-2 and TRBJ1-5; 8 nucleotides agree with TRBD1. V lost 2 bases and J lost 7; bases outside the gene matches: 7. The CDR3 totals 15 residues. Germline V gene data show CDR1 as LGHNA and CDR2 as YNFKEQ. The DNA of the CDR3 is TGTGCCAGCAGCCAACAGGGGGCGGCGGGCCAGCCCCAGCATTTT. Translated: CASSQQGAAGQPQHF.

V gene TRBV12-5 combines with J gene TRBJ1-3, with TRBD1 matching over 7 bases. Germline V gene sequence: CDR1 LGHNT, CDR2 FRNRAP. V lost 0 bases and J lost 3; bases outside the gene matches: 20. CDR3 size: 21 residues. This chain's CDR3 is CASGLVEVSSAYRGRGNTIYF. CDR3 nucleotide sequence: TGTGCTAGTGGTTTGGTAGAGGTTTCTTCCGCTTACAGGGGACGTGGAAACACCATATATTTT. Full variable domain (remainder filled in from reference TRBV12-5 and TRBJ1-3): DARVTQTPRHKVTEMGQEVTMRCQPILGHNTVFWYRQTMMQGLELLAYFRNRAPLDDSGMPKDRFSAEMPDATLATLKIQPSEPRDSAVYFCASGLVEVSSAYRGRGNTIYFGEGSWLTVV.

This clone showed up just a few times. V usage is TRBV3-1 (or the pseudogene TRBV3-2) and J usage is TRBJ2-7; 8 nucleotides align to TRBD2. Per the germline V gene, CDR1 is LGHDT and CDR2 is YNNKEL (reference sequence). The CDR3 runs to 16 residues. J lost 2 bases, V lost 4 bases, and 10 bases had no gene match. The CDR3 nucleotides read TGTGCCAGCAGCCTAGGTCCCTGCGGGGGGACCTACGAGCAGTACTTC. Translation gives CASSLGPCGGTYEQYF.